This T cell receptor (beta chain) came from a study of post-analysis software for immune sequencing data. CDR1 SGHAT and CDR2 FQNNGV come from the germline V gene. The V gene lost 1 base and the J gene lost 2 bases, with 12 bases spanning the gap. The CDR3 extends over 15 amino acids. Study-wide findings and caveats: TRBV5-6, TRBV5-1 and TRBV20-1 belonged to a set of roughly 5 TRBV segments that were more frequent in patients than controls.

A note on this clonotype: Its antigen is not identified.

Built from TCR beta cDNA, the libraries had unique molecular identifiers in them. One entry per CDR3 protein, called by TCRdb with MiXCR from the PCR reads. Among around 770,000 distinct CDR3 sequences listed, about half were seen once. This TCR derives from a girl under 18 with multiple sclerosis. The chain is built from TRBV11-2 and TRBJ2-7, with D perhaps matching TRBD1 (6 bases). Material: blood. CDR3 in DNA: TGTGCCAGCAGCTTAGGCGACAGGAGTACCTACGAGCAGTACTTC. Its protein product is CASSLGDRSTYEQYF.